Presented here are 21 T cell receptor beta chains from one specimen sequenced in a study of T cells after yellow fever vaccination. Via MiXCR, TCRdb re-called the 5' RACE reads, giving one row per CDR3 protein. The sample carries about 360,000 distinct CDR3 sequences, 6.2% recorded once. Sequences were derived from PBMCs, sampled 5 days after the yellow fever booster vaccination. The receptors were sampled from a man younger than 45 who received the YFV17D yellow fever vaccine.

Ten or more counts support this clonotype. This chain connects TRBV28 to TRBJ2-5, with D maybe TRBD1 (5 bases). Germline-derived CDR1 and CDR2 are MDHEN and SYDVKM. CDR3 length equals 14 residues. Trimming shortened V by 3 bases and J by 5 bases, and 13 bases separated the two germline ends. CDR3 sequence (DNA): TGTGCCAGCAGTTTTATGCAGGGAAGGGAGACCCAGTACTTC. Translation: CASSFMQGRETQYF. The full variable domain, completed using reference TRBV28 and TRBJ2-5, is DVKVTQSSRYLVKRTGEKVFLECVQDMDHENMFWYRQDPGLGLRLIYFSYDVKMKEKGDIPEGYSVSREKKERFSLILESASTNQTSMYLCASSFMQGRETQYFGPGTRLLVL.

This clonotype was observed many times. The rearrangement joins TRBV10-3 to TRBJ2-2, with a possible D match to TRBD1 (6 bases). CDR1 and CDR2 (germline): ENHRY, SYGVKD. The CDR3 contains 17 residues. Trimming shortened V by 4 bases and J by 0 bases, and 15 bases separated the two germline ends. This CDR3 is CAISGTQDSANTGELFF. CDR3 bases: TGTGCCATCAGTGGGACCCAGGACAGCGCGAACACCGGGGAGCTGTTTTTT.

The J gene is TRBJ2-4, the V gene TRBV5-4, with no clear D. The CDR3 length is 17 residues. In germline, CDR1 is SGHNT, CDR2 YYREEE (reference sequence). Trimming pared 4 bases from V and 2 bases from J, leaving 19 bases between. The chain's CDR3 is CASSHDLKSFTKNIQYF. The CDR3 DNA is TGTGCCAGCAGCCACGACCTTAAATCTTTTACCAAAAACATTCAGTACTTC.

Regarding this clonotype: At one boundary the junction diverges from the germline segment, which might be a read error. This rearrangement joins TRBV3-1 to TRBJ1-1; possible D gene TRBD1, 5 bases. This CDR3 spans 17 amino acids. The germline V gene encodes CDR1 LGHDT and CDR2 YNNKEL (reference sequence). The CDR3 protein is CASTQGEGRTRKSEAFF. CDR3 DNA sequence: TGTGCCAGCACCCAAGGGGAGGGACGGACGAGGAAGTCTGAAGCTTTCTTT.

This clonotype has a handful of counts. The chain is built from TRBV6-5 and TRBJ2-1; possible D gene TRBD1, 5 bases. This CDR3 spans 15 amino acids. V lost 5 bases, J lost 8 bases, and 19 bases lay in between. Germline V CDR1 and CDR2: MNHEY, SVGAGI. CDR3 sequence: CASSTTDKPGDEQFF. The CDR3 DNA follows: TGTGCCAGCAGTACTACGGACAAACCCGGAGATGAGCAGTTCTTC.

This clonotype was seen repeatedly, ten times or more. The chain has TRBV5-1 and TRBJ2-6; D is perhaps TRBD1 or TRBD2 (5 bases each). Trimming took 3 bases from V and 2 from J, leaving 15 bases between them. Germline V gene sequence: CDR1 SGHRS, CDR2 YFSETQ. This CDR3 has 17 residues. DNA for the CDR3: TGCGCCAGCAGCTCCCTTTACTTGGGGGCTGGGGCCAACGTCCTGACTTTC. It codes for CASSSLYLGAGANVLTF.

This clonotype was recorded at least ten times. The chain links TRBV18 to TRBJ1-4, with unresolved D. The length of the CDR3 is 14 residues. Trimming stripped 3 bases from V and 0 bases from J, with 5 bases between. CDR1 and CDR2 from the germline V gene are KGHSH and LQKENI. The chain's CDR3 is CASSPSPTNEKLFF. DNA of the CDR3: TGTGCCAGCTCACCCTCTCCAACTAATGAAAAACTGTTTTTT.

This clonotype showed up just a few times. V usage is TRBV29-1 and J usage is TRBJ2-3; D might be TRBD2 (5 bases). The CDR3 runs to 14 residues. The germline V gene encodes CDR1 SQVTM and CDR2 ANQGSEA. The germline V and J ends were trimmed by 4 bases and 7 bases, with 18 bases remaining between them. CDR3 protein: CSVVDLDSANTQYF. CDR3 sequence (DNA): TGCAGCGTTGTGGATCTGGACTCAGCGAATACGCAGTATTTT.

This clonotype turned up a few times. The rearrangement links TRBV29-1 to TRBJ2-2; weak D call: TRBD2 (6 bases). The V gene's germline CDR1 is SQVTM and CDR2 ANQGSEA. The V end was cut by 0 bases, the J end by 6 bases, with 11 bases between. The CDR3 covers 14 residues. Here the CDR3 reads CSVEEGGVAGELFF. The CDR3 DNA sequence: TGCAGCGTTGAAGAAGGCGGGGTCGCCGGGGAGCTGTTTTTT.

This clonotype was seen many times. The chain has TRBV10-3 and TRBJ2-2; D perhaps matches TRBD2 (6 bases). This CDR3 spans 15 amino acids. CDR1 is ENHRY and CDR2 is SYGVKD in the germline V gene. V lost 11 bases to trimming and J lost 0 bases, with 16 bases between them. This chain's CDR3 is CAVGRTPTNTGELFF. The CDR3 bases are TGTGCCGTAGGGAGGACACCCACGAACACCGGGGAGCTGTTTTTT.

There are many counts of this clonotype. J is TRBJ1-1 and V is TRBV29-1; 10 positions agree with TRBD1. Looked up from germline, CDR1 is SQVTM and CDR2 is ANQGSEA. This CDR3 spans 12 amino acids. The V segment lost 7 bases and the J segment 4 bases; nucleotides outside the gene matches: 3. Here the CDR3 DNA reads TGCAGCGCCGGACAGGGGGGCACTGAAGCTTTCTTT. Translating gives CSAGQGGTEAFF.

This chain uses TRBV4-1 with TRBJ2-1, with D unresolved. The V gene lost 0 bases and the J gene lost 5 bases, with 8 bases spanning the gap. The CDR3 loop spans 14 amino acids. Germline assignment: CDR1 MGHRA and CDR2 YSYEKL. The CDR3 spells CASSQEGRDNEQFF. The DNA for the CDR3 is TGCGCCAGCAGCCAAGAAGGACGTGACAATGAGCAGTTCTTC.

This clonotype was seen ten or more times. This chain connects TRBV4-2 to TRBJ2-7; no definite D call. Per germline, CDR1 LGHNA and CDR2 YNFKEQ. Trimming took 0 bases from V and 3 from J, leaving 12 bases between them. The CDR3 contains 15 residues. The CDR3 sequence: CASSQDTLSGYEQYF. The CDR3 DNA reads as TGTGCCAGCAGCCAAGACACTCTCTCCGGCTACGAGCAGTACTTC.

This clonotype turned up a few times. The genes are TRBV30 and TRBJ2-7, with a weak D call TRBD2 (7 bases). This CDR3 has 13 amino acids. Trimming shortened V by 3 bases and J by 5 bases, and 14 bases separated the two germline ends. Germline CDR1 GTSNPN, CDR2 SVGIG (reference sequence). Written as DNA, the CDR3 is TGTGCCTGGAGATGGGGGGGCCAGGACGAGCAGTACTTC. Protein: CAWRWGGQDEQYF.

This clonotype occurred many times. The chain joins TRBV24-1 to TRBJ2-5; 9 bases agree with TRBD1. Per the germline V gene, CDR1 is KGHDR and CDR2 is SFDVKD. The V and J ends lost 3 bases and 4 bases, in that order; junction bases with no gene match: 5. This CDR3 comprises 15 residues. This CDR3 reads CATSDPGQGTETQYF. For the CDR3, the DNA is TGTGCCACCAGTGATCCGGGACAGGGAACAGAGACCCAGTACTTC.

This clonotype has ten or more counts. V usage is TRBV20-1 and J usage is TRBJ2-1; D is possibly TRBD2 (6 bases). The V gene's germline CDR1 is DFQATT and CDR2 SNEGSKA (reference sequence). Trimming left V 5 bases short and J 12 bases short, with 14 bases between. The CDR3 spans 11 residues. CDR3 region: CSAEGLLGQFF. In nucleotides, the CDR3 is TGCAGTGCTGAGGGACTTTTAGGGCAGTTCTTC.

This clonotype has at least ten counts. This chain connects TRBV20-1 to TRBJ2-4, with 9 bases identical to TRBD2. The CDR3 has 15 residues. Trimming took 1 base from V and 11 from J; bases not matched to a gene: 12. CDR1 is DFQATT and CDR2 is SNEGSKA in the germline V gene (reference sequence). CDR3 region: CSARGRTPTSGVQYF. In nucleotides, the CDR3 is TGCAGTGCTAGAGGAAGGACACCGACTAGCGGAGTTCAGTACTTC.

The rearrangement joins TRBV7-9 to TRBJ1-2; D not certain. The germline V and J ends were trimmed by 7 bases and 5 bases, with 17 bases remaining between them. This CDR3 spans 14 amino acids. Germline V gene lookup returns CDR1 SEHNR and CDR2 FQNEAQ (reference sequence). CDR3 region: CASTLGREPYGYTF. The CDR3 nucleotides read TGTGCCAGCACCTTGGGTCGAGAGCCTTATGGCTACACCTTC.

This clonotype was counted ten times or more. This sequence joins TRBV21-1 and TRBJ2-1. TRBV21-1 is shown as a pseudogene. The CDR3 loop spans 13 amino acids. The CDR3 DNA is TGTGCCAGCGGGCTGGCTCAAATCAATGAGCAGTTCTTC. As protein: CASGLAQINEQFF.

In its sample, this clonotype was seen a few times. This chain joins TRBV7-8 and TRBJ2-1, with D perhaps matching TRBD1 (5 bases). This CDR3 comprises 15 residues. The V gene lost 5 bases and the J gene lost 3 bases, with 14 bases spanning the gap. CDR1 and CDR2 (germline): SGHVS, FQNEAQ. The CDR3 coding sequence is TGTGCCAGCAGCCCTGACTTAGGGGTCTACAATGAGCAGTTCTTC. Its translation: CASSPDLGVYNEQFF.

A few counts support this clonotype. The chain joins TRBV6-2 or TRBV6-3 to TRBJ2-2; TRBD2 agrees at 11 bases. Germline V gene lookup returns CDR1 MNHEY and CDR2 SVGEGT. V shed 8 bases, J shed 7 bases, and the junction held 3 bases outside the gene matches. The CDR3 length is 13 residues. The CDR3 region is CASHLAGGGELFF. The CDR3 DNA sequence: TGTGCCAGCCATCTAGCGGGAGGCGGGGAGCTGTTTTTT.